Presented here are 8 T cell receptor beta chains from one specimen sequenced in a study of T cells after posttransplantation cyclophosphamide. Sequencing used immunoSEQ multiplex PCR; TCRdb keeps in-frame clones, though not all of them. Counted here are thousands of clones, around 75% occurring once; the ten biggest clones make up 20% to 25%. The material sequenced was PBMCs. The receptors originated from a man between 25 and 39 years old with a blood cancer, CMV-positive, and with a related stem cell donor.

The rearrangement joins TRBV5-6 to TRBJ2-7, with 12 bases identical to TRBD1. CDR3 length equals 15 residues. Germline V gene sequence: CDR1 SGHDT, CDR2 YYEEEE. J was trimmed by 4 bases and V by 3 bases; bases with no gene match: 5. The CDR3 coding sequence is TGTGCCAGCAGCTCACCGGGACAGGGGGCATACGAGCAGTACTTC. Its protein product is CASSSPGQGAYEQYF.

This clone was picked up one time. The chain has TRBV18 and TRBJ2-7; no clear D gene. Per germline, CDR1 KGHSH and CDR2 LQKENI. This CDR3 has 17 residues. Trimming shortened V by 4 bases and J by 0 bases, and 19 bases separated the two germline ends. The CDR3 is CASSLVRHSSSSYEQYF. CDR3 nucleotide sequence: TGTGCCAGCTCACTCGTACGACATAGTTCCAGCTCCTACGAGCAGTACTTC.

The chain is built from TRBV9 and TRBJ2-7; 10 bases match TRBD2. Germline loops: CDR1 SGDLS, CDR2 YYNGEE. Trimming took 2 bases from V and 1 from J; bases not matched to a gene: 3. The CDR3 totals 15 residues. CDR3 amino acids: CASSVGTSVSYEQYF. DNA for the CDR3: TGTGCCAGCAGCGTCGGGACTAGCGTTTCCTACGAGCAGTACTTC.

The chain has TRBV11-2 and TRBJ2-4; 9 bases map to TRBD1. J lost 7 bases, V lost 4 bases, and 5 bases had no gene match. CDR1 SGHAT and CDR2 FQNNGV come from the germline V gene. This CDR3 contains 14 residues. The CDR3 loop is CASSSTGGLNIQYF. For the CDR3, the DNA is TGTGCCAGCAGCTCGACAGGGGGGCTTAACATTCAGTACTTC.

This clone is a singleton in its sample. The rearrangement links TRBV28 to TRBJ1-5; D not resolved. The CDR3 sequence is 12 residues long. The ends were cut back, 6 bases at V and 3 bases at J, with 6 bases in the middle. Per germline, CDR1 MDHEN and CDR2 SYDVKM. The CDR3: CASSLLNQPQHF. The CDR3, as DNA: TGTGCCAGCAGCCTCCTCAATCAGCCCCAGCATTTT.

V is TRBV27 and J is TRBJ2-7; 7 bases are shared with TRBD1. J was trimmed by 3 bases and V by 3 bases; bases with no gene match: 5. Germline V gene sequence: CDR1 MNHEY, CDR2 SMNVEV (reference sequence). The CDR3 contains 14 residues. The CDR3 reads CASSFRGSHYEQYF. In nucleotides, the CDR3 is TGTGCCAGCAGTTTCAGGGGGTCCCACTACGAGCAGTACTTC.

This chain joins TRBV2 and TRBJ2-7; tentative D call: TRBD2 (6 bases). Trimming removed 5 bases from V and 5 bases from J, with 7 bases in between. Germline CDR1 and CDR2: SNHLY and FYNNEI. There are 11 residues in the CDR3. This CDR3 reads CASSPGDEQYF. DNA for the CDR3: TGTGCCAGCAGTCCGGGGGACGAGCAGTACTTC.

The V call is TRBV6-5, the J call TRBJ1-1; 10 bases align to TRBD1. CDR3 length equals 13 residues. The trim removed 6 bases at V and 5 bases at J, leaving 3 bases unmatched. Per germline, CDR1 MNHEY and CDR2 SVGAGI. This CDR3 is CASRGTGETEAFF. CDR3 coding DNA: TGTGCCAGCAGAGGGACAGGGGAGACTGAAGCTTTCTTT.